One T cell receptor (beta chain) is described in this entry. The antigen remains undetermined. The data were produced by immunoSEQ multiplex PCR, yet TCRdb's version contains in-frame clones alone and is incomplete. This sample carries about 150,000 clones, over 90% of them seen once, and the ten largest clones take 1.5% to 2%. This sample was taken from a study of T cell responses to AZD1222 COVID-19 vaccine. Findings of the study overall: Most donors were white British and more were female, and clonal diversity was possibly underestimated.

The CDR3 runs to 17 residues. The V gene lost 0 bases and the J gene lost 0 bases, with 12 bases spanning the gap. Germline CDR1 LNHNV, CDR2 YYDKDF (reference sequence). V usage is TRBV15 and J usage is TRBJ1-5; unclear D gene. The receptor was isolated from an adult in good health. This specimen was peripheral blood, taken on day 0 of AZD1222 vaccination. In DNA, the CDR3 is TGTGCCACCAGCAGAGATGGAGGCAGCTTTAGCAATCAGCCCCAGCATTTT. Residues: CATSRDGGSFSNQPQHF.